Below, 2 T cell receptor beta chains from the same sample are listed, as sequenced in a study of sequential checkpoint blockade in melanoma. Documented treatment: randomized to nivolumab then ipilimumab (arm A) or the reverse (arm B). Produced via immunoSEQ multiplex PCR; TCRdb's table is partial and in-frame only. Among about 37,000 clones listed, about 30% were seen once. The specimen was tumor tissue (inferred from file names), collected from a patient given nivolumab and ipilimumab in sequence. These receptors all come from a human donor with melanoma.

The chain recombines TRBV5-1 with TRBJ1-4; D gene unclear. CDR1 is SGHRS, CDR2 YFSETQ, per germline. V lost 5 bases to trimming and J lost 8 bases, with 16 bases between them. The length of the CDR3 is 14 residues. The CDR3 here is CASSPGLEGEKLFF. CDR3 nucleotides: TGCGCCAGCAGTCCGGGCCTCGAGGGAGAAAAACTGTTTTTT.

V usage is TRBV5-1 and J usage is TRBJ1-2; D is uncertain. Deletions cut 3 bases from V and 4 bases from J, with 16 bases between. The CDR3 is 15 residues long. CDR1 is SGHRS, CDR2 YFSETQ, per germline. The CDR3 DNA reads TGCGCCAGCAGCTCTGGAGACGTAGCCTTCTATGGCTACACCTTC. As protein: CASSSGDVAFYGYTF.